The 18 T cell receptor beta chains below all came from one sample that was sequenced in a study of blood T cell repertoires in COVID-19. Here immunoSEQ multiplex PCR was the method, and the copy in TCRdb shows in-frame clones only, minus some. Here the sample spans fewer than 70,000 clones, approximately 82% being singletons. Sample: peripheral blood. These receptors originate from a woman at least 80 years old with acute or convalescent COVID-19.

The chain uses TRBV5-1 and TRBJ1-1, with 7 bases that match TRBD1. The CDR3 has 15 amino acids. The trim removed 3 bases at V and 4 bases at J, leaving 9 bases unmatched. Germline V gene data show CDR1 as SGHRS and CDR2 as YFSETQ. CDR3 residues: CASSSPGTALTEAFF. The CDR3 coding sequence is TGCGCCAGCAGCTCTCCCGGGACAGCACTCACTGAAGCTTTCTTT.

V and J are TRBV7-6 and TRBJ1-3; possible D gene TRBD1, 5 bases. Per the germline V gene, CDR1 is SGHVS and CDR2 is FNYEAQ. The CDR3 covers 16 residues. V lost 5 bases and J 0 bases, leaving 14 bases between the germline ends. CDR3 amino acids: CASSPRIDSSGNTIYF. In DNA form, the CDR3 reads TGTGCCAGCAGCCCCCGGATCGACAGCTCTGGAAACACCATATATTTT.

In its sample, this clone was seen a few times. The chain links TRBV10-1 to TRBJ2-7; 10 bases match TRBD1. The CDR3 has 17 residues. V gave up 4 bases and J gave up 5 bases; unmatched junction bases: 14. Per the germline V gene, CDR1 is WNHNN and CDR2 is SYGVQD (reference sequence). Here the CDR3 reads CASSATTLRDRGHEQYF. In DNA form, the CDR3 reads TGCGCCAGCAGTGCGACAACCTTGCGGGACAGGGGCCACGAGCAGTACTTC.

The genes are TRBV29-1 and TRBJ2-5, with 10 positions matching TRBD2. Looked up from germline, CDR1 is SQVTM and CDR2 is ANQGSEA. V shed 5 bases and J 5 bases; nucleotides not matched to a gene: 11. The CDR3 has 15 amino acids. The CDR3 DNA is TGCAGCGTTACCACTAGCGGGGTGGTCCAGGAGACCCAGTACTTC. This codes for CSVTTSGVVQETQYF.

The V and J genes are TRBV5-1 and TRBJ2-5, with D possibly matching TRBD2 (5 bases). The germline V gene encodes CDR1 SGHRS and CDR2 YFSETQ. The V end was cut by 4 bases, the J end by 1 base, with 11 bases between. The CDR3 spans 14 residues. Here the CDR3 DNA reads TGCGCCAGCAGCCTGGACTTGCTCCAAGAGACCCAGTACTTC. It specifies CASSLDLLQETQYF.

The chain uses TRBV6-5 and TRBJ1-1; D gene ambiguous. This CDR3 is 16 amino acids long. CDR1 and CDR2 (germline): MNHEY, SVGAGI. V was clipped by 2 bases and J by 0 bases, with 13 bases between them. The CDR3 protein is CASSYMAGFMNTEAFF. The CDR3 DNA reads TGTGCCAGCAGTTACATGGCAGGATTCATGAACACTGAAGCTTTCTTT.

In its sample, this clone was seen a few times. This chain joins TRBV10-3 and TRBJ1-1; tentatively, D is TRBD1 (6 bases). This CDR3 has 13 amino acids. The V end lost 1 base, the J end lost 8 bases, and 11 bases lay between the germline ends. The germline CDR1 and CDR2 sequences are ENHRY and SYGVKD. The CDR3 sequence: CAISELVTGEAFF. The DNA of the CDR3 is TGTGCCATCAGTGAGTTGGTTACAGGGGAAGCTTTCTTT.

J is TRBJ2-3 and V is TRBV1; the listed D gene, TRBD2, was not tested against the DNA. TRBV1 is a documented pseudogene. The CDR3 is made up of 17 amino acids. In DNA form, the CDR3 reads TGCACCAGCAGCCAAGAACCCACTAGCGGGGGAAAAGATACGCAGTATTTT. Protein sequence: CTSSQEPTSGGKDTQYF.

This clone was seen a handful of times. This sequence joins TRBV12-3 or TRBV12-4 and TRBJ1-1; TRBD1 is a possible D gene (5 bases). This CDR3 has 11 residues. Trimming removed 7 bases at V and 10 bases at J, with 13 bases between. CDR3 residues: CASIQGVGAFF. The CDR3 DNA reads TGTGCCAGCATCCAGGGTGTCGGAGCTTTCTTT.

The chain is built from TRBV11-1 and TRBJ1-1; D uncertain. Germline CDR1 reads SGHAT; CDR2 reads FQDESV (reference sequence). V was clipped by 4 bases and J by 5 bases, with 14 bases between them. The CDR3 sequence is 14 residues long. The CDR3 nucleotides are TGTGCCAGCAGCTACCTTCGGGAACGAACTGAAGCTTTCTTT. As protein: CASSYLRERTEAFF.

The chain uses TRBV5-4 and TRBJ1-1; TRBD1 matches 8 bases. Germline V gives CDR1 SGHNT, CDR2 YYREEE (reference sequence). CDR3 length: 14 residues. V shed 6 bases, J shed 6 bases, and the junction held 10 bases outside the gene matches. This CDR3 reads CASNLGTGGSEAFF. CDR3 in DNA: TGTGCCAGCAACCTCGGGACAGGAGGATCTGAAGCTTTCTTT.

This clone was seen once. V usage is TRBV7-3 and J usage is TRBJ2-2; D is unresolved. Deletions cut 6 bases from V and 8 bases from J, with 7 bases between. CDR1 SGHTA and CDR2 FQGTGA come from the germline V gene. The CDR3 loop spans 11 amino acids. The CDR3 DNA reads as TGTGCCAGCAGTTACGAGGGGGAGCTGTTTTTT. Its protein product is CASSYEGELFF.

The chain uses TRBV5-1 and TRBJ2-5, with D uncertain. The CDR3 runs to 16 residues. Germline CDR1 and CDR2: SGHRS and YFSETQ. Trimming removed 1 base at V and 2 bases at J, with 15 bases between. The CDR3 bases are TGCGCCAGCAGCTTGACCCTCGGCGGCCTACAAGAGACCCAGTACTTC. Translated, it gives CASSLTLGGLQETQYF.

The rearrangement uses TRBV30 and TRBJ1-4; 8 nucleotides align to TRBD1. The length of the CDR3 is 14 residues. Losses at the gene ends were 1 base for V and 7 bases for J; bases not matched to a gene: 5. Germline V gene data show CDR1 as GTSNPN and CDR2 as SVGIG (reference sequence). The CDR3 DNA is TGTGCCTGGAGTGGGGACAGGAAGGCTGAAAAACTGTTTTTT. It specifies CAWSGDRKAEKLFF.

This rearrangement joins TRBV11-2 to TRBJ1-6; TRBD1 might be the D (6 bases). This CDR3 is built from 15 residues. Trimming shortened V by 0 bases and J by 10 bases, and 13 bases separated the two germline ends. Germline V gene sequence: CDR1 SGHAT, CDR2 FQNNGV. This CDR3 reads CASSLEWSGESPLHF. Written as DNA, the CDR3 is TGTGCCAGCAGCTTAGAGTGGTCAGGGGAATCACCCCTCCACTTT. The whole variable domain, remainder taken from reference TRBV11-2 and TRBJ1-6, is EAGVAQSPRYKIIEKRQSVAFWCNPISGHATLYWYQQILGQGPKLLIQFQNNGVVDDSQLPKDRFSAERLKGVDSTLKIQPAKLEDSAVYLCASSLEWSGESPLHFGNGTRLTVT.

This chain joins TRBV29-1 and TRBJ2-3; 9 bases map to TRBD1. The V and J ends lost 6 bases and 4 bases, in that order; junction bases with no gene match: 8. This CDR3 spans 14 amino acids. Germline assignment: CDR1 SQVTM and CDR2 ANQGSEA. The CDR3 bases are TGCAGCGTATTTGGGACAGGGTATCCAGATACGCAGTATTTT. Protein: CSVFGTGYPDTQYF.

The V and J genes are TRBV5-4 and TRBJ2-5, with 10 nucleotides matching TRBD2. The CDR3 is 15 amino acids. J gave up 5 bases and V 0 bases, and 4 bases lay outside the gene matches. Per the germline V gene, CDR1 is SGHNT and CDR2 is YYREEE (reference sequence). Here the CDR3 reads CASSLAAGGPETQYF. CDR3 DNA sequence: TGTGCCAGCAGCTTGGCAGCGGGGGGGCCTGAGACCCAGTACTTC.

This chain uses TRBV14 with TRBJ1-2; TRBD1 matches at 8 bases. This CDR3 has 14 amino acids. The J segment lost 4 bases and the V segment lost 3 bases, leaving 4 bases of the junction unmatched. Germline CDR1 SGHDN, CDR2 FVKESK. CDR3 DNA sequence: TGTGCCAGCAGCCATTCAGGGGGCCGCTATGGCTACACCTTC. Amino acids: CASSHSGGRYGYTF.